The entry below describes one TCR beta chain. This clone was observed at least ten times. Its antigen remains undetermined. No base-level quality is on record; no much larger clone is a single base apart. This record belongs to a study of T cells after posttransplantation cyclophosphamide (dated by TCRdb to about 2016). Background for the entire study: The study tracked T cell repertoire reconstitution by TRB sequencing after myeloablative bone marrow transplantation using posttransplantation cyclophosphamide as GVHD prophylaxis. Samples from some 32 PTCy-treated patients and roughly 17 related bone marrow donors of those patients were subjected to antigen receptor sequencing. Blood from all 35 or so PTCy patients with 1-year posttransplant specimens was subjected to TRB sequencing. TRB sequencing was also done on up to roughly 3 additional blood samples from 2 to 5.2 years after transplant in 3 patients, and on pretransplant blood from several patients. Because TRA and TRB clonality were tightly correlated in several samples, subsequent TCR analyses were focused on TRB only. Public TRB sequences were searched against a database of over 3,000 sequences associated with responses to pathogens, tumor antigens, self-antigens and alloantigens. The research as a whole found: Donor-recipient similarity was low at 1-2 months but increased during the first year, and donor CD8+ memory clones often dominated later blood repertoires. The TRB repertoires of T cells infiltrating skin or the GI tract showed only limited overlap with the TRB repertoires found in blood. Across 40 to 55 patients, TRB clonality was highly associated with recipient CMV seropositivity and CMV reactivation, and PTCy diversity was similar to diversity in CNI/methotrexate controls.

The CDR3 measures 12 amino acids from cysteine to phenylalanine. The retained sequence is limited to the CDR3, 36 bases, with the frame set at the first base. Via the germline V gene, CDR1 is MGHDK and CDR2 SYGVNS. V is reduced by 1 base and J by 8 bases, leaving a spacing of 8 bases between them. TRB sequencing was run on genomic DNA with either the immunoSEQ assay at survey resolution or the hsTCRB kit. The study's processing was this. The immunoSEQ software was used for initial read processing, and the LymphoSeq R package was used for repertoire analyses. Clonality was calculated as 1 minus normalized Shannon entropy, and the Gini coefficient was also calculated for each TRB dataset. To infer phenotypes in unsorted samples, TRB sequences from sorted subsets of the recipient or donor were mapped onto the unsorted samples of the same recipient. TCRdb re-hosts the immuneACCESS table, in-frame sequences only. Its copies lack some clones; in the studies checked, an unresolved V gene accounts for under half of them, and the cause for the rest is not known. V and J calls and clone size are as listed in that table; D and trimming were resolved from the DNA. This sample has about 10,000 clones, none of them a singleton. The ten most abundant clones make up about 3.6% of the sample.

Per the publication, the treatment or condition label means: high-dose cyclophosphamide on days +3 and +4 as single-agent GVHD prophylaxis. Busulfan and fludarabine conditioning, a related or unrelated marrow graft, and cyclophosphamide on days +3 and +4 were given to PTCy patients. PTCy-treated patients came from a prospective multi-institutional clinical trial. Peripheral blood and bone marrow mononuclear cells were isolated by Ficoll-Hypaque density centrifugation and were cryopreserved. The chain couples TRBV25-1 to TRBJ1-2, with TRBD1 as a weak D call on 5 bases. This TCR was recovered from a male patient in his fifties or sixties who received an allogeneic stem cell transplant from a related donor and was CMV-positive. After a transplant, the donor of the graft may account for some T cells. Specimen: PBMCs, collected approximately 380 days after allogeneic stem cell transplant with posttransplant cyclophosphamide. The CDR3 reads as follows: CASSEWGGGYTF. The nucleotides read TGTGCCAGCAGTGAATGGGGCGGAGGCTACACCTTC.